This section outlines one T cell receptor beta chain sequence together with its context. Its antigen remains unknown. Cultured CD4+ T-cell DNA underwent Oncomine TCR Beta short-read sequencing. MiXCR, run by TCRdb on the PCR reads, gives a single entry per CDR3 protein. The data show over 15,000 distinct CDR3 sequences, roughly 56% seen once. The sample comes from a study of vaccination and CD4 T cells after COVID-19. There are 16 residues in the CDR3. Per germline, CDR1 MNHEY and CDR2 SVGAGI. V lost 0 bases to trimming and J lost 3 bases, with 13 bases between them. Treatment reported: approximately 9-day PBMC culture with coronavirus spike peptide pools or control peptides (ViraFEST assay).

The sequence derives from a human donor with COVID-19. V and J are TRBV6-5 and TRBJ2-3; possible D gene TRBD2, 6 bases. The input for sequencing was cultured CD4+ T cells from blood, taken after SARS-CoV-2 vaccination. CDR3: CASSYSLAAGTDTQYF. DNA of the CDR3: TGTGCCAGCAGTTACTCCTTAGCGGCGGGGACAGATACGCAGTATTTT.